This T cell receptor beta chain was sequenced for a study of cytomegalovirus exposure and HLA in healthy donors. PCR amplification relied on 60 Vbeta primers (plus 13 Jbeta primers). Repertoires were generated with immunoSEQ multiplex PCR, while TCRdb's copy carries only in-frame clones and drops some. The sample includes around 200,000 clones, approximately 86% of them seen just once. Study findings and constraints: Previously analyzed data showed that most TCR beta V segments were productive at a frequency of about 87% or about 30%. V- and J-gene trimming of TCR beta was linked (in a later analysis) to a missense DCLRE1C variant.

To note about this clone: The antigen is not known.

This receptor was obtained from a woman aged 30 to 39 in good health and CMV-seronegative. Input material: PBMCs.

CDR3 in amino acids: CAISDATGVGYTF. In DNA form, the CDR3 reads TGTGCCATCAGTGACGCGACAGGGGTCGGCTACACCTTC. The gene calls are TRBV10-3 and TRBJ1-2, with 8 positions matching TRBD1. Germline lookup yields CDR1 ENHRY and CDR2 SYGVKD. This CDR3 comprises 13 residues. After removal of 3 bases from V and 8 bases from J, the junction contained 5 bases not matched to a gene.